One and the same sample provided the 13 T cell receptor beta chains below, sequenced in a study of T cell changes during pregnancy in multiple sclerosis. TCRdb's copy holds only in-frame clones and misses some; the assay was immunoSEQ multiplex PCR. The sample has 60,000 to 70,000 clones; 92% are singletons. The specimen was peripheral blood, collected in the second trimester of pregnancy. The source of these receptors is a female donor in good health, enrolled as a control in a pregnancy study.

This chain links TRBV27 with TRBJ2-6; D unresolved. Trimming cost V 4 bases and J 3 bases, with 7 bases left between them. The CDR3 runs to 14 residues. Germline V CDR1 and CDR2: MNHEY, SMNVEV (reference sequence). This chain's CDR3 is CASSWRYGANVLTF. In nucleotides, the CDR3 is TGTGCCAGCAGTTGGCGGTATGGGGCCAACGTCCTGACTTTC.

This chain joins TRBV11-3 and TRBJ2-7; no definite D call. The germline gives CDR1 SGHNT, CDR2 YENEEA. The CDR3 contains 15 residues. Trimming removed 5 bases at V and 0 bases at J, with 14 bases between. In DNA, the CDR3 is TGTGCCAGCAGCCCCCTGTGGCTCCTCTCCTACGAGCAGTACTTC. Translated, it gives CASSPLWLLSYEQYF. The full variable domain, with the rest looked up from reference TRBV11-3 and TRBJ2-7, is EAGVVQSPRYKIIEKKQPVAFWCNPISGHNTLYWYLQNLGQGPELLIRYENEEAVDDSQLPKDRFSAERLKGVDSTLKIQPAELGDSAVYLCASSPLWLLSYEQYFGPGTRLTVT.

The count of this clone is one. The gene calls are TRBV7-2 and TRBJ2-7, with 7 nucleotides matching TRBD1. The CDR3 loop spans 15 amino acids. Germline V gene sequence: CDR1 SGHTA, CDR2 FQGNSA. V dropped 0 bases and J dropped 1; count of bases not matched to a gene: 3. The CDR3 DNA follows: TGTGCCAGCAGCTTAGCAGGGGGCACTTCCTACGAGCAGTACTTC. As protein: CASSLAGGTSYEQYF.

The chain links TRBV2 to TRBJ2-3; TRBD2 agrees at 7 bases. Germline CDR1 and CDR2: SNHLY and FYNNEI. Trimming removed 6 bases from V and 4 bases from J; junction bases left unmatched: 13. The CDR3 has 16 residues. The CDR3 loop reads CASSQMGGSGADTQYF. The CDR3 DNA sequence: TGTGCCAGCAGCCAGATGGGGGGGTCCGGCGCAGATACGCAGTATTTT.

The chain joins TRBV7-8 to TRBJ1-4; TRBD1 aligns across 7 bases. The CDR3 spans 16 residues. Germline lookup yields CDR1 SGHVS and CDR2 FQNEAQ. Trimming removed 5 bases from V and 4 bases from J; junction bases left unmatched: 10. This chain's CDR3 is CASSPSRDRFNEKLFF. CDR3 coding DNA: TGTGCCAGCAGCCCGAGCCGGGACAGATTTAATGAAAAACTGTTTTTT.

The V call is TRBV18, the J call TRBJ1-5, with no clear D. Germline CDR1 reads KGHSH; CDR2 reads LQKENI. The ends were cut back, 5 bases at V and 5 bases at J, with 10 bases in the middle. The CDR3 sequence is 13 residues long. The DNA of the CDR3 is TGTGCCAGCTCAGCCACAGAAGATCAGCCCCAGCATTTT. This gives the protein CASSATEDQPQHF.

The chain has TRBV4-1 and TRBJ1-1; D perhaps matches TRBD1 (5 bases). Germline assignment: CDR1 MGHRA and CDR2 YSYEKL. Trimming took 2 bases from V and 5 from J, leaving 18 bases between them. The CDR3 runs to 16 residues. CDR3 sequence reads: CASSQTDSRGGTEAFF. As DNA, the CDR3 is TGCGCCAGCAGCCAAACCGACAGTAGGGGAGGTACTGAAGCTTTCTTT.

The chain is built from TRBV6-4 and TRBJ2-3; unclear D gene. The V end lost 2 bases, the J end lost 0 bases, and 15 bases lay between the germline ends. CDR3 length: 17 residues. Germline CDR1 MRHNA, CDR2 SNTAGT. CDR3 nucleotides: TGTGCCAGCAGTGACCCCCAAATTCGCGGTAGCACAGATACGCAGTATTTT. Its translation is CASSDPQIRGSTDTQYF.

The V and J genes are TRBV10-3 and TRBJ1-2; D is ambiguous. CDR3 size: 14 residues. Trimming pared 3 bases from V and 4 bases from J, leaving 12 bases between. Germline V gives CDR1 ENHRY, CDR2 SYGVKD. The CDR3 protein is CAISEAGIGYGYTF. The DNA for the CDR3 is TGTGCCATCAGTGAAGCAGGAATTGGCTATGGCTACACCTTC.

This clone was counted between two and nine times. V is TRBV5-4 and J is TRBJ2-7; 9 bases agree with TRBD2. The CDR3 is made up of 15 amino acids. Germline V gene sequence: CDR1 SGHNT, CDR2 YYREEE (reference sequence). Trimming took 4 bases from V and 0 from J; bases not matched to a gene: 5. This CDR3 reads CASSQETSGSYEQYF. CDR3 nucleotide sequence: TGTGCCAGCAGCCAAGAGACTAGCGGCTCCTACGAGCAGTACTTC.

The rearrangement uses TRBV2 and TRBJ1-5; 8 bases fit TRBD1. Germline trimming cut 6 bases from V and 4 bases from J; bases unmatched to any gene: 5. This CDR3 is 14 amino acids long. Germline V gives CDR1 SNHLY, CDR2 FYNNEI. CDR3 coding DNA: TGTGCCAGCAGAAGGACAGGGTGGAATCAGCCCCAGCATTTT. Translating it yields CASRRTGWNQPQHF.

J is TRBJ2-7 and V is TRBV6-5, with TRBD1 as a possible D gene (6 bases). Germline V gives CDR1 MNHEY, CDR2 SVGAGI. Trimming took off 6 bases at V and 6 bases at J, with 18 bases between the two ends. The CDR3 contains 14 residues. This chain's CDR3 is CASRPDSSRAEQYF. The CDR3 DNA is TGTGCCAGCAGACCGGACAGTAGCCGAGCCGAGCAGTACTTC.

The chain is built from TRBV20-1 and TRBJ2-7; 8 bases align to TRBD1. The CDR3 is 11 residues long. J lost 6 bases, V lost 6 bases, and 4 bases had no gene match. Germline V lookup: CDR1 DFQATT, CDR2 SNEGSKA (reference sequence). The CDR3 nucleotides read TGCAGTGCCCTGACAGGGGTCGAGCAGTACTTC. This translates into CSALTGVEQYF.